This T cell receptor (beta chain) was sequenced during a study of Ad26.COV2.S vaccination and SARS-CoV-2 variants. V was clipped by 5 bases and J by 7 bases; unmatched bases: 8. The CDR3 covers 15 residues. Per germline, CDR1 SEHNR and CDR2 FQNEAQ (reference sequence). Profiled with immunoSEQ multiplex PCR; TCRdb holds only in-frame clones, not every one. Among around 450,000 clones listed, around nine tenths were seen once. Regarding treatment: some 20 received Ad26.COV2.S at low or high dose, single or two shots; about 5 received placebo; per-sample allocation not given. Sampling was done on day 63 after the first vaccine or placebo injection.

The rearrangement links TRBV7-9 to TRBJ1-4; 9 bases agree with TRBD1. Sequencing used peripheral blood, obtained in a trial of Ad26.COV2.S vaccine versus placebo. The TCR sequence derives from a person between 18 and 60 years old who received the Ad26.COV2.S COVID-19 vaccine or a placebo. CDR3 DNA: TGTGCCAGCAGCGCAACAGGGGGCATAGCTGAAAAACTGTTTTTT. Translated: CASSATGGIAEKLFF.